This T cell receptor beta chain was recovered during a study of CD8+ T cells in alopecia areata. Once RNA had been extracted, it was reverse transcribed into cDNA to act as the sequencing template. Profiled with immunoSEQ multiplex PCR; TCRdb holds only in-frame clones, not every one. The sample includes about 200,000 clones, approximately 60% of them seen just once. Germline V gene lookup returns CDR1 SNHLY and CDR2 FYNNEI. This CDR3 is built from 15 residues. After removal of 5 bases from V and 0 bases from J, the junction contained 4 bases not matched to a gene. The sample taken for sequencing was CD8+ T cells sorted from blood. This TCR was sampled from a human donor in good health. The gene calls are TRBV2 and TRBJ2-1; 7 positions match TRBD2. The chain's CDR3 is CASSPSGVSYNEQFF. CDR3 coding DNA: TGTGCCAGCAGTCCCAGCGGGGTCTCCTACAATGAGCAGTTCTTC. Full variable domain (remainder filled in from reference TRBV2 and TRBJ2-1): EPEVTQTPSHQVTQMGQEVILRCVPISNHLYFYWYRQILGQKVEFLVSFYNNEISEKSEIFDDQFSVERPDGSNFTLKIRSTKLEDSAMYFCASSPSGVSYNEQFFGPGTRLTVL.